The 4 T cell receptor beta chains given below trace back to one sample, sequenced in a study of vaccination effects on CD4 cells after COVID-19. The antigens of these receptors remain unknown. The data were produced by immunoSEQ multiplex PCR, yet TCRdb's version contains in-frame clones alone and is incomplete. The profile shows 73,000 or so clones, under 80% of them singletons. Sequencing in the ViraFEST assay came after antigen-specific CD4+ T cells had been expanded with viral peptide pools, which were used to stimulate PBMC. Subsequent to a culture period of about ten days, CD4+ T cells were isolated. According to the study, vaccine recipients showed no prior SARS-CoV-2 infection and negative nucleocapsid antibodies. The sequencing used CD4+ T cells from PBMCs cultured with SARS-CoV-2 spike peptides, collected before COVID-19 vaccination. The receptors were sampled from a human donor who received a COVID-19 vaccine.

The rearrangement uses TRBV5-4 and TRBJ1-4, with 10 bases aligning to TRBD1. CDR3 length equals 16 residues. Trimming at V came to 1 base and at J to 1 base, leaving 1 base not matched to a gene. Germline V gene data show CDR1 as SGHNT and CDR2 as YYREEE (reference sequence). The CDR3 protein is CASSLRDRGTNEKLFF. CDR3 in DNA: TGTGCCAGCAGCTTGAGGGACAGGGGAACTAATGAAAAACTGTTTTTT.

The CDR3 bases are TGTGCCAGCCCCCGACCGCCTGGGACTAGTGTGACAGATACGCAGTATTTT. It codes for CASPRPPGTSVTDTQYF. This chain joins TRBV5-8 and TRBJ2-3; TRBD2 aligns across 8 bases. The J segment lost 3 bases and the V segment lost 7 bases, leaving 16 bases of the junction unmatched. This CDR3 has 17 amino acids. Germline V gene lookup returns CDR1 SGHTS and CDR2 YDEGEE. Combining the CDR3 with reference TRBV5-8 and TRBJ2-3 gives the whole variable domain EAGVTQSPTHLIKTRGQQATLRCSPISGHTSVYWYQQALGLGLQFLLWYDEGEERNRGNFPPRFSGRQFPNYSSELNVNALELEDSALYLCASPRPPGTSVTDTQYFGPGTRLTVL.

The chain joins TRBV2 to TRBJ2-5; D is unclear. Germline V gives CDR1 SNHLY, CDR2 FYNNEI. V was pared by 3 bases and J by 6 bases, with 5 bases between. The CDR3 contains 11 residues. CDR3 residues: CASSERKTQYF. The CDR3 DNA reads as TGTGCCAGCAGTGAGAGAAAGACCCAGTACTTC.

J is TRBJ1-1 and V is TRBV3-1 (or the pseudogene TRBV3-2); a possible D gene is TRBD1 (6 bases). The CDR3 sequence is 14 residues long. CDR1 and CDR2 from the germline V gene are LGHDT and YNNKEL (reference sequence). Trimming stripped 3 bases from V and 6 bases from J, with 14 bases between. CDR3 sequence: CASSHNRALSEAFF. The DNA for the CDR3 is TGTGCCAGCAGCCATAACAGGGCCCTATCTGAAGCTTTCTTT.